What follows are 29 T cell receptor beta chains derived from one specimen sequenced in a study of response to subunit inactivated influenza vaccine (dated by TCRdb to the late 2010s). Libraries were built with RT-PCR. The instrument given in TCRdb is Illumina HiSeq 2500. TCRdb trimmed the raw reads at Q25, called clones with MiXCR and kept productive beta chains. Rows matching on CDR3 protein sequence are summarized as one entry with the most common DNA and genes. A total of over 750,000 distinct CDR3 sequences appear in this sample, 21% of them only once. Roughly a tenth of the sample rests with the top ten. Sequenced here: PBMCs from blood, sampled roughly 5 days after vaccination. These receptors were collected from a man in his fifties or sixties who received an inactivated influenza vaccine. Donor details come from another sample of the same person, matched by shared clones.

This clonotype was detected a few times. The CDR3 nucleotides are TGTGCCAGCAGCTCACAGGGGTCTGAGACCCAGTACTTC. Its translation: CASSSQGSETQYF. The chain combines TRBV7-9 with TRBJ2-5; TRBD1 agrees at 7 bases. With V trimmed by 4 bases and J by 5 bases, 4 bases remained unmatched. The CDR3 spans 13 residues. From germline, CDR1 is SEHNR and CDR2 FQNEAQ (reference sequence). Full variable domain (outside the CDR3, taken from reference TRBV7-9 and TRBJ2-5): DTGVSQNPRHKITKRGQNVTFRCDPISEHNRLYWYRQTLGQGPEFLTYFQNEAQLEKSRLLSDRFSAERPKGSFSTLEIQRTEQGDSAMYLCASSSQGSETQYFGPGTRLLVL.

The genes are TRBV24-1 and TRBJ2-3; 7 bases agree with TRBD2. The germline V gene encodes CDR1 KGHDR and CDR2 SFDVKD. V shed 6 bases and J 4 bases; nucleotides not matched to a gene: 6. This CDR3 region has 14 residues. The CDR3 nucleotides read TGTGCCACCAGTCAGGCGGGAGACGCAGATACGCAGTATTTT. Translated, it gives CATSQAGDADTQYF.

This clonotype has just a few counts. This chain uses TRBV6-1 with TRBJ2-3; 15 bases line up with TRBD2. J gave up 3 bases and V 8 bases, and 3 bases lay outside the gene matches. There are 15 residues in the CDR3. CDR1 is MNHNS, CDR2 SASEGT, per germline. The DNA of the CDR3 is TGTGCCAGCGGACTAGCGGGGGGGACGACAGATACGCAGTATTTT. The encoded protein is CASGLAGGTTDTQYF.

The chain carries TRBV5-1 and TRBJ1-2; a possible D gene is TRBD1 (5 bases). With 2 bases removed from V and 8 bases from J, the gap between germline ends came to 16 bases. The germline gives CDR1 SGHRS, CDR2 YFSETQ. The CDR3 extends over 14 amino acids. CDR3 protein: CASSFFVREHGYTF. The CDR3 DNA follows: TGCGCCAGCAGCTTTTTTGTCAGGGAGCACGGCTACACCTTC.

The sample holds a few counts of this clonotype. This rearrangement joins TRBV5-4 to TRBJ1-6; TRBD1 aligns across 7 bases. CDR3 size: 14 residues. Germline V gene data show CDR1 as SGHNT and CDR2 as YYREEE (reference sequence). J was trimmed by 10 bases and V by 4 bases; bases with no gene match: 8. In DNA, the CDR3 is TGTGCCAGCAGCCATTGGGACAGTCTATCACCCCTCCACTTT. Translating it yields CASSHWDSLSPLHF.

CDR3 loop: CASSIERHYAGELFF. The CDR3 DNA reads as TGTGCCAGTAGTATAGAACGGCACTACGCCGGGGAGCTGTTTTTT. The chain uses TRBV19 and TRBJ2-2, with no clear D. CDR3 length equals 15 residues. V was cut by 0 bases and J by 6 bases, with 11 bases left in between. The germline gives CDR1 LNHDA, CDR2 SQIVND (reference sequence).

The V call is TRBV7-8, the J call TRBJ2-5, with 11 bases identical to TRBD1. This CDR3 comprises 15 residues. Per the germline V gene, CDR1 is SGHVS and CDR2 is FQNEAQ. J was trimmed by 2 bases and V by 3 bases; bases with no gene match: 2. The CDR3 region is CASSFRDRGQETQYF. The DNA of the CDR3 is TGTGCCAGCAGCTTTCGGGACAGGGGGCAAGAGACCCAGTACTTC.

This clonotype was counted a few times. In DNA, the CDR3 is TGCAGCGTTGAAGATCGAAGAAGCGGGGAGCAGTTCTTC. It yields the protein CSVEDRRSGEQFF. The chain employs TRBV29-1 and TRBJ2-1; tentative D call: TRBD2 (6 bases). The germline V gene encodes CDR1 SQVTM and CDR2 ANQGSEA. Trimming took off 0 bases at V and 10 bases at J, with 13 bases between the two ends. The CDR3 sequence is 13 residues long.

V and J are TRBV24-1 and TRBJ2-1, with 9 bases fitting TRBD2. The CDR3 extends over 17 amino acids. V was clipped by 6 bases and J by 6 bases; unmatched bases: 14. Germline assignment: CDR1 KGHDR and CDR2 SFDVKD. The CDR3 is CATSPLAGIGPANEQFF. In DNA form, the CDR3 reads TGTGCCACCAGTCCCCTAGCGGGAATAGGTCCGGCCAATGAGCAGTTCTTC.

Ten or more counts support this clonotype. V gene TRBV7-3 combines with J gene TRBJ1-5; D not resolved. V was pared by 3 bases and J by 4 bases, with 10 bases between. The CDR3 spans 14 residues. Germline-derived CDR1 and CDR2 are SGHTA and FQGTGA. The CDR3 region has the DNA TGTGCCAGCAGCTTCATGGGAGATAATCAGCCCCAGCATTTT. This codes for CASSFMGDNQPQHF.

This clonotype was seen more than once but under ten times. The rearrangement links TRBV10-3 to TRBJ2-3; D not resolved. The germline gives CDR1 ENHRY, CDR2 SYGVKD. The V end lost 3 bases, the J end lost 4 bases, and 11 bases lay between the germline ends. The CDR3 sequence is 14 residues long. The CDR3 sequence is CAISDGLGSDTQYF. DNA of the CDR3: TGTGCCATCAGTGACGGTCTTGGATCAGATACGCAGTATTTT.

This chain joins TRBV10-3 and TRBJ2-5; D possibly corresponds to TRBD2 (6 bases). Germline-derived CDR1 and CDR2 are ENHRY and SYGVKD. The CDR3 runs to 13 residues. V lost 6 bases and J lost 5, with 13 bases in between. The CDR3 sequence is CAIRTTRAETQYF. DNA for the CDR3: TGTGCCATCAGGACGACTAGAGCGGAGACCCAGTACTTC.

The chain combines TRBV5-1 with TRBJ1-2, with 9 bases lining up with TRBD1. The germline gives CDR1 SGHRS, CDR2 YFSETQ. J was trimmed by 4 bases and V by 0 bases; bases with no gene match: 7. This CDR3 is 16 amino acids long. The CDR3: CASSLEAGQGLYGYTF. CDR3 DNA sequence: TGCGCCAGCAGCTTGGAGGCGGGACAGGGACTCTATGGCTACACCTTC.

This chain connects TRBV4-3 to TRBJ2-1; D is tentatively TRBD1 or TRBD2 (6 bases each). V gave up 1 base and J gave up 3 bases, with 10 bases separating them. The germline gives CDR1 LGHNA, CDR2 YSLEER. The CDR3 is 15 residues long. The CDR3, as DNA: TGCGCCAGCAGCCAAGCGGAGGGGGTCTACAATGAGCAGTTCTTC. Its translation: CASSQAEGVYNEQFF.

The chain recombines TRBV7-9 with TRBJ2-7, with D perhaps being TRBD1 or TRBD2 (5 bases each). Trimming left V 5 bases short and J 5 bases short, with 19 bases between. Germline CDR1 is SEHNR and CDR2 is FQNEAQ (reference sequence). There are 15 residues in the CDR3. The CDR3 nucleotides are TGTGCCAGCAGCCCCAGAGGGGCATTCACCCACGAGCAGTACTTC. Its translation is CASSPRGAFTHEQYF.

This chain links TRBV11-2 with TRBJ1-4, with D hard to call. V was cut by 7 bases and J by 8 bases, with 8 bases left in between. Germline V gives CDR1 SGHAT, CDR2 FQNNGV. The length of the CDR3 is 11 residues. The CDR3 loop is CASTEGEKLFF. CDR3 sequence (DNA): TGTGCCAGCACCGAGGGAGAAAAACTGTTTTTT. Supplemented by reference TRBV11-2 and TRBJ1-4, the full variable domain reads EAGVAQSPRYKIIEKRQSVAFWCNPISGHATLYWYQQILGQGPKLLIQFQNNGVVDDSQLPKDRFSAERLKGVDSTLKIQPAKLEDSAVYLCASTEGEKLFFGSGTQLSVL.

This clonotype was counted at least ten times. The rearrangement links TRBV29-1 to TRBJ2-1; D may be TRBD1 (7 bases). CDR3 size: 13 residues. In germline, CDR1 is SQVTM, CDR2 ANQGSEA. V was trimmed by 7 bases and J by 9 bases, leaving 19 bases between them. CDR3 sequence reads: CSARGTAGSEQFF. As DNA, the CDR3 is TGCAGCGCCCGGGGGACAGCCGGCAGTGAGCAGTTCTTC.

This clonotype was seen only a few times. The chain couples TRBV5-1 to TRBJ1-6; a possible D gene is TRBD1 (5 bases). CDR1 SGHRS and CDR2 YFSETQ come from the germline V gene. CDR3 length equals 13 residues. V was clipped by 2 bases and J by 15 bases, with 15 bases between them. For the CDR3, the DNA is TGCGCCAGCAGCTTCGAAGAGGGGTTTCACCTCCACTTT. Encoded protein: CASSFEEGFHLHF. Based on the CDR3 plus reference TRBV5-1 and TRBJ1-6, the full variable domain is KAGVTQTPRYLIKTRGQQVTLSCSPISGHRSVSWYQQTPGQGLQFLFEYFSETQRNKGNFPGRFSGRQFSNSRSEMNVSTLELGDSALYLCASSFEEGFHLHFGNGTRLTVT.

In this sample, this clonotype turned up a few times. The CDR3 here is CATSRQLLDEKLFF. In DNA form, the CDR3 reads TGTGCCACCAGCAGACAACTGCTAGATGAAAAACTGTTTTTT. J is TRBJ1-4 and V is TRBV15; D is undetermined. Germline V gene data show CDR1 as LNHNV and CDR2 as YYDKDF (reference sequence). CDR3 length: 14 amino acids. V was trimmed by 2 bases and J by 6 bases, leaving 10 bases between them.

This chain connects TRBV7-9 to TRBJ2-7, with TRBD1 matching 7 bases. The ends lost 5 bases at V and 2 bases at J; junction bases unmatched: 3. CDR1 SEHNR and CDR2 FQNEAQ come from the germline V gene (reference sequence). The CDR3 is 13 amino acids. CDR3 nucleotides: TGTGCCAGCAGCCCAGGGGGTGCCTACGAGCAGTACTTC. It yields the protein CASSPGGAYEQYF.

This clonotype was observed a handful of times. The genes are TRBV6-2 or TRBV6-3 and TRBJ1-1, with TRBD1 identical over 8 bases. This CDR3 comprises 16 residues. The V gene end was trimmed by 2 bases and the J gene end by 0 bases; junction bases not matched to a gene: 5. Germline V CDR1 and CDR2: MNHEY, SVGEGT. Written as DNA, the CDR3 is TGTGCCAGCAGTTACAGACAGGGGATTATGAACACTGAAGCTTTCTTT. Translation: CASSYRQGIMNTEAFF.

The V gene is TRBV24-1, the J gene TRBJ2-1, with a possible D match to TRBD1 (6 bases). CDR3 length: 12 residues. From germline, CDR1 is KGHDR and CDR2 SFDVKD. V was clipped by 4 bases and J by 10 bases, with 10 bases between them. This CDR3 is CATSESRGEQFF. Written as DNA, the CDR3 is TGTGCCACCAGTGAGTCCAGGGGCGAGCAGTTCTTC.

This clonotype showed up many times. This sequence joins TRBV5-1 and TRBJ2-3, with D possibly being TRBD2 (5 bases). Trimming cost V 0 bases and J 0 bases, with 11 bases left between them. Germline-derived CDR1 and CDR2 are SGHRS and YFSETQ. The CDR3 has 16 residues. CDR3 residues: CASSLEGTGSTDTQYF. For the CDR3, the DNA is TGCGCCAGCAGCTTGGAGGGCACGGGGAGCACAGATACGCAGTATTTT.

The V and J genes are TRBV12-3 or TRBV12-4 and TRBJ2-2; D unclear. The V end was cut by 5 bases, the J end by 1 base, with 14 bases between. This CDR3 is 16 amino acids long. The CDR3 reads CASSRRVPGNTGELFF. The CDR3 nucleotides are TGTGCCAGCAGTAGAAGGGTTCCCGGGAACACCGGGGAGCTGTTTTTT.

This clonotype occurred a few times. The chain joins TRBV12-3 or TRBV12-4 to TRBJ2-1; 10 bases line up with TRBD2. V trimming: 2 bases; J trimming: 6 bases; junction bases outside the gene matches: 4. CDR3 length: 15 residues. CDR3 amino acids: CASSLLAGVSNEQFF. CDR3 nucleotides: TGTGCCAGCAGTTTACTAGCGGGAGTGTCCAATGAGCAGTTCTTC.

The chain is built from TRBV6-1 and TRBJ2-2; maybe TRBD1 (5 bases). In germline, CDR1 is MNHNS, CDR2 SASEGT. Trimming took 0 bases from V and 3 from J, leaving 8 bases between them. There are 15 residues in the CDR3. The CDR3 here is CASSEAWTYTGELFF. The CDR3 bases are TGTGCCAGCAGTGAAGCGTGGACATACACCGGGGAGCTGTTTTTT.

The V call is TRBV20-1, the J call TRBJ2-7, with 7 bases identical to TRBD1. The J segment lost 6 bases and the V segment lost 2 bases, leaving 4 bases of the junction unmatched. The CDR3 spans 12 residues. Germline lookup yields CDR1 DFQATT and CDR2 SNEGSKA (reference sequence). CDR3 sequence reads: CSARQGVGEQYF. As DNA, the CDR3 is TGCAGTGCTAGACAGGGGGTCGGCGAGCAGTACTTC.

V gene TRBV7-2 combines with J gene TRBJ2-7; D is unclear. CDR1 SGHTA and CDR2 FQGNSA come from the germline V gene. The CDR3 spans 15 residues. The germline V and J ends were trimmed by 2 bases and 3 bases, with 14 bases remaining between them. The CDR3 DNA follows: TGTGCCAGCAGCTTAATGTCGGGTCCGAGCTACGAGCAGTACTTC. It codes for CASSLMSGPSYEQYF.

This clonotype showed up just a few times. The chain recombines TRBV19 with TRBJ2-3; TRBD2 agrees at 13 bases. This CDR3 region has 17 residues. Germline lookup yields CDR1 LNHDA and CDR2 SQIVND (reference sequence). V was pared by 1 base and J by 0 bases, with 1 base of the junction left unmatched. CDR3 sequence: CASSIGTSGSSTDTQYF. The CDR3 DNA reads TGTGCCAGTAGTATAGGGACTAGCGGGAGTAGCACAGATACGCAGTATTTT.